This T cell receptor (beta chain) was retrieved from a study of blood T cell repertoires in COVID-19. This clone has only one observation. TCRdb keeps only in-frame clones here, not all; method: immunoSEQ multiplex PCR. The sample lists about 87,000 clones, around 82% occurring once. This sequence was found in a woman of 80 years or more with COVID-19, enrolled during active disease. Input material: peripheral blood.

The chain's CDR3 is CASSLGAQAGGNIQYF. DNA of the CDR3: TGTGCCAGCAGCTTAGGTGCACAAGCGGGGGGAAACATTCAGTACTTC. The chain uses TRBV7-2 and TRBJ2-4; 9 positions match TRBD2. The CDR3 extends over 16 amino acids. Per germline, CDR1 SGHTA and CDR2 FQGNSA. V lost 1 base to trimming and J lost 6 bases; unmatched junction nucleotides: 7.